A selection of T cell receptor beta chains follows, all from one sample in a study of T cell responses to AZD1222 COVID-19 vaccine. Using immunoSEQ multiplex PCR, the repertoire was profiled, and TCRdb retains in-frame clones only, with some absent. Here the sample spans some 150,000 clones, more than 75% being singletons. The sample consisted of peripheral blood, taken 28 days after the second AZD1222 dose. These TCRs come from an adult who received the AZD1222 COVID-19 vaccine. Both conserved end residues are part of each CDR3. D genes are given only for firm matches. Clone size is given for some rows only: seen once, a few or many times, or a class if the clone is expanded.

cdr3_nt,cdr3_aa,cdr3_length,j_call,d_call,v_call,clone_size
TGTGCCAGCAGCGTGGGGTACCCTGAAGCTTTCTTT,CASSVGYPEAFF,12,TRBJ1-1,.,TRBV6-5,.
TGTGCCAGCAGTTACTCGATGGGGGCTGGCACCGGGGAGCTGTTTTTT,CASSYSMGAGTGELFF,16,TRBJ2-2,.,TRBV6-5,.
TGTGCCAGCACCCTGACGGCTGAGAATGAAAAACTGTTTTTT,CASTLTAENEKLFF,14,TRBJ1-4,.,TRBV2,once
TGTGCCACCAGTGATTTCGGCAGGGAGGGTACGCAGTATTTT,CATSDFGREGTQYF,14,TRBJ2-3,TRBD2,TRBV24-1,.
TGTGCCAGCAGCTCCCCCCCCCAGCCCCAGCATTTT,CASSSPPQPQHF,12,TRBJ1-5,.,TRBV7-8,.
TGTGCCAGCAGTTTTAGGACAGGGGTGGACGTTCGAGCTTTCTTT,CASSFRTGVDVRAFF,15,TRBJ1-1,TRBD1,TRBV5-6,.
TGCGCCAGCAAGGCAGGGGACGTTGGGGCCAACGTCCTGACTTTC,CASKAGDVGANVLTF,15,TRBJ2-6,.,TRBV10-2,.
TGTGCCAGCAGCCAAGCACAGGGGGCGTCTTCACCCCTCCACTTT,CASSQAQGASSPLHF,15,TRBJ1-6,TRBD1,TRBV4-2,.
TGTGCCAGCAGTTTAGGGCGGGGGACAGGGGGCCATGGCTACACCTTC,CASSLGRGTGGHGYTF,16,TRBJ1-2,TRBD1,TRBV27,.
TGTGCCAGCAGTAAAGGGCCGGGACAGGGGCACACTGAAGCTTTCTTT,CASSKGPGQGHTEAFF,16,TRBJ1-1,TRBD1,TRBV27,.
TGTGCCAGCGGGCCGTCTAGGGGCACTGAAGCTTTCTTT,CASGPSRGTEAFF,13,TRBJ1-1,.,TRBV7-3,.
TGTGCCAGCAGTTTTTTGGGCCGACTGAGGGCTGGGGCCAACGTCCTGACTTTC,CASSFLGRLRAGANVLTF,18,TRBJ2-6,.,TRBV27,once
TGTGCCAGCAGTCGCAGCGATTCACCCCTCCACTTT,CASSRSDSPLHF,12,TRBJ1-6,.,TRBV6-5,.
TGTGCCAGCAGCCTTATCCCCCGGGGGGTGCGAACTGAAGCTTTCTTT,CASSLIPRGVRTEAFF,16,TRBJ1-1,.,TRBV11-1,.
TGCGCCAGCAGCTTTGAACGGGCTGGCCACGAGCAGTACTTC,CASSFERAGHEQYF,14,TRBJ2-7,.,TRBV5-1,.
TGTGCCAGTAGTGCGGGGGCCCGAGGAGCTTTCTTT,CASSAGARGAFF,12,TRBJ1-1,.,TRBV19,.
TGCGCCAGCAGCCTGGACAGCACTCGTTTTAATTCACCCCTCCACTTT,CASSLDSTRFNSPLHF,16,TRBJ1-6,.,TRBV5-1,.
TGTGCCAGCAGTGCGGATAATCAGCCCCAGCATTTT,CASSADNQPQHF,12,TRBJ1-5,.,TRBV12-3/TRBV12-4,.
TGTGCCAGCAGCTTAGAGGGAGCAATGAACACTGAAGCTTTCTTT,CASSLEGAMNTEAFF,15,TRBJ1-1,.,TRBV7-6,once
TGTGCCAGTAGTATAAGAGGCAGGGGTGGCACTGAAGCTTTCTTT,CASSIRGRGGTEAFF,15,TRBJ1-1,.,TRBV19,.
TGTGCCAGCAGCCAAAAGTTTAGTTCCTACGAGCAGTACTTC,CASSQKFSSYEQYF,14,TRBJ2-7,.,TRBV3-1/TRBV3-2,.
TGTGCCAGCAGCTTTGACAGGCAGGATGAAGCTTTCTTT,CASSFDRQDEAFF,13,TRBJ1-1,.,TRBV11-3,once
TGTGCCAGCAGTTACGGTGGCGGGTCTGGGAATCAGCCCCAGCATTTT,CASSYGGGSGNQPQHF,16,TRBJ1-5,.,TRBV6-6,.
TGTGCCAGCAGAACGGGGTTCTACGAGCAGTACTTC,CASRTGFYEQYF,12,TRBJ2-7,.,TRBV5-8,.
TGTGCCAGCAGCCAACAAAGCACAGATACGCAGTATTTT,CASSQQSTDTQYF,13,TRBJ2-3,.,TRBV12-3/TRBV12-4,once
TGTGCCAGCAGCCCGCAGACAGGGCTACGGGGCTACACCTTC,CASSPQTGLRGYTF,14,TRBJ1-2,TRBD1,TRBV5-8,.
TGTGCCAGCAGCCAAGGGGGGGGGAATGAGCAGTTCTTC,CASSQGGGNEQFF,13,TRBJ2-1,TRBD2,TRBV3-1/TRBV3-2,.
TGTGCCAGCAGCCTACAGGGGGCGAACACTGAAGCTTTCTTT,CASSLQGANTEAFF,14,TRBJ1-1,TRBD1,TRBV16,.
TGTGCCACTGCCCCGGGAACCGCTAACTATGGCTACACCTTC,CATAPGTANYGYTF,14,TRBJ1-2,.,TRBV15,.
TGTGCCAGTAGTACCCAAGGACAGCTAATGAACACTGAAGCTTTCTTT,CASSTQGQLMNTEAFF,16,TRBJ1-1,.,TRBV19,.
TGTGCCAGCAGTGACGTGTTAAACGAGCAGTACTTC,CASSDVLNEQYF,12,TRBJ2-7,.,TRBV6-1,.
TGTGCCAGCAGTGCCACAGGGGGCGCGAGGGTTAATTCACCCCTCCACTTT,CASSATGGARVNSPLHF,17,TRBJ1-6,TRBD1,TRBV6-1,.
TGTGCCAGCAGCCCCGACCGGGGGGATTCACCCCTCCACTTT,CASSPDRGDSPLHF,14,TRBJ1-6,.,TRBV5-4,.
TGTGCCAGCAGCTTAGGTACCAGGGGGACTGCTATGGACACCGGGGAGCTGTTTTTT,CASSLGTRGTAMDTGELFF,19,TRBJ2-2,.,TRBV7-3,.
TGTGCCAGCCGCCGACCCCCAGACTACGAGCAGTACTTC,CASRRPPDYEQYF,13,TRBJ2-7,.,TRBV6-5,.
TGTGCCAGCAGCCTCGACCTCCTGGACGGTGGCTACACCTTC,CASSLDLLDGGYTF,14,TRBJ1-2,.,TRBV7-9,.